The source of this TCR beta chain is a study of shared clonotypes between healthy human individuals. Comments on this clone: Its specificity is not known.

The donors were all Caucasian adults (living in Nashville, Tennessee). Division of CD4+ cells produced a CD45RA+ naive subset and a CD45RA-negative memory subset. Deep was the level at which the assay was run. The data were produced by immunoSEQ multiplex PCR, yet TCRdb's version contains in-frame clones alone and is incomplete. This sample has 1.6 million or so clones; over 95% occur once, and the top ten carry approximately 1.1%. Study findings and constraints: Clonotype sharing across four donors was observed for around 5% of naive CD4 clonotypes.

This clonotype originated in a man under 40 in good health. Specimen: naive CD4+ T cells sorted from blood. Regarding subset: CD45RA+ positively selected.

The CDR3 spells CASSVGSGSLLYNEQFF. The CDR3, as DNA: TGTGCCAGCAGCGTAGGATCCGGGTCCTTACTATACAATGAGCAGTTCTTC. V usage is TRBV9 and J usage is TRBJ2-1, with D unclear. V dropped 0 bases and J dropped 4 bases, with 17 bases sitting between them. Germline CDR1 and CDR2: SGDLS and YYNGEE. This CDR3 is 17 amino acids long.